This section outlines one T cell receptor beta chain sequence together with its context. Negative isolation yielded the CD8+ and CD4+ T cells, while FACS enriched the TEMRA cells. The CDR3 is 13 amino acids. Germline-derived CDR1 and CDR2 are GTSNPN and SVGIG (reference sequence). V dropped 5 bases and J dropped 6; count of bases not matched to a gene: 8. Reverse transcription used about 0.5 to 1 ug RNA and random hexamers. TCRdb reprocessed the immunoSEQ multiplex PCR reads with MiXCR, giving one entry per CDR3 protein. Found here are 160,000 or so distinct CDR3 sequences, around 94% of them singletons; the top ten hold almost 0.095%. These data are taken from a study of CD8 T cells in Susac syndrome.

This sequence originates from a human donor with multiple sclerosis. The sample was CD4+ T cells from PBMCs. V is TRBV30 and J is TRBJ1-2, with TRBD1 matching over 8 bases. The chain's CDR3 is CAWDRGWGDGYTF. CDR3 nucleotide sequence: TGTGCCTGGGACAGGGGATGGGGAGATGGCTACACCTTC.